This T cell receptor (beta chain) is from a study of Graves' ophthalmopathy and Graves' hyperthyroidism. This clonotype was found many times. Its specificity is not known. V was shortened by 7 bases and J by 5 bases, with 14 bases between the two germline ends. This CDR3 has 14 amino acids. Study observations and caveats: In blood appeared most of the expanded thyroid clonotypes whose frequency exceeded 0.001.

Clinicians made diagnoses from clinical symptoms, serum thyroxine, TRAb, thyroid ultrasound and orbital computed tomography. Out of about 11 ml of fresh peripheral blood, PBMCs were obtained. Amplification targeted the TCR beta CDR3 regions, with RNA transcripts as the source material. An initial RT-PCR round employing HTBI primers preceded a second-round multiplex PCR. TCRdb processed the multiplex PCR reads anew with MiXCR; each CDR3 protein has one entry. In the table there are some 350,000 distinct CDR3 sequences, about a sixth of which are singletons. The sequencing input was peripheral blood. The chain is built from TRBV12-3 or TRBV12-4 and TRBJ2-2, with D unclear. The TCR comes from an adult woman with stable Graves' hyperthyroidism. CDR3 nucleotides: TGTGCCAGCACCGGCTTCGTAGGAACCGGGGAGCTGTTTTTT. Its translation is CASTGFVGTGELFF.